The present entry profiles one T cell receptor beta chain with its context. Sequencing used immunoSEQ multiplex PCR; TCRdb keeps in-frame clones, though not all of them. The table records 2,000 to 3,000 clones, roughly 80% of them present only once. The data are from a study of somatic mutations in cytotoxic T cells in rheumatoid arthritis. Germline loops: CDR1 MDHEN, CDR2 SYDVKM. The CDR3 spans 14 residues. Trimming removed 7 bases at V and 6 bases at J, with 16 bases between. V is TRBV28 and J is TRBJ2-1; tentative D call: TRBD2 (6 bases). Material: CD8+ T cells sorted from blood. The receptor comes from a man in his 60s with rheumatoid arthritis. The CDR3 is CASIKGGAFNEQFF. The CDR3 coding sequence is TGTGCCAGCATCAAAGGAGGGGCTTTCAATGAGCAGTTCTTC.